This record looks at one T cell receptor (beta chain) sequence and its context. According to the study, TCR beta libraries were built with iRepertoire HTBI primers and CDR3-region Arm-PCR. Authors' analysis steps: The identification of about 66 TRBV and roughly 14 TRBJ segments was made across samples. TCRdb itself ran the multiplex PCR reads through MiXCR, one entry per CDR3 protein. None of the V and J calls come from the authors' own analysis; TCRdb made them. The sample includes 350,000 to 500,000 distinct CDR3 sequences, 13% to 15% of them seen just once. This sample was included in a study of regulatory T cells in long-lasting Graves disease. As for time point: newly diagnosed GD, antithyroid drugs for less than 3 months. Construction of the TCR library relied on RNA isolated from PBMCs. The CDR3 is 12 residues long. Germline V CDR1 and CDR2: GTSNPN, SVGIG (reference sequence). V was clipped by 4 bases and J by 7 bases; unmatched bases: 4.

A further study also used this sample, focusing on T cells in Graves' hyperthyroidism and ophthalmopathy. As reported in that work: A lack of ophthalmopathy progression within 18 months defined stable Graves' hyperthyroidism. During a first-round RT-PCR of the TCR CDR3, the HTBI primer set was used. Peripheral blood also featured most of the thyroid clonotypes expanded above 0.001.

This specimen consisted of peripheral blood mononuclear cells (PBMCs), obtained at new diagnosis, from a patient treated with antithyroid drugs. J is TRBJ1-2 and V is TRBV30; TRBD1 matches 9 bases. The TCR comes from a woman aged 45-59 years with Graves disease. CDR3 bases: TGTGCCTGGACAACAGGGGGCGGTGGCTACACCTTC. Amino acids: CAWTTGGGGYTF.